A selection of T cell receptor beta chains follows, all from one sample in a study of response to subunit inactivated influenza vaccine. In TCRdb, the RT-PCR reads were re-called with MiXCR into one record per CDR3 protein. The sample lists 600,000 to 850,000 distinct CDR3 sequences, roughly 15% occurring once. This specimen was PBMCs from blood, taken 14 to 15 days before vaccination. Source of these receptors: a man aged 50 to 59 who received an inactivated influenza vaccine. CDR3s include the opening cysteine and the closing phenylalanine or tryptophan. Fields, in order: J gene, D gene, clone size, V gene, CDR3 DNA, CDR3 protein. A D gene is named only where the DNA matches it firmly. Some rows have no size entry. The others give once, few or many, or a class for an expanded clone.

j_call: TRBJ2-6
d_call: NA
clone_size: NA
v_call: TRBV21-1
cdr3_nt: TGTGCCAGCACCTATAGAGACAGGGGGCTTAAGTCTGGGGCCAACGTCCTGACTTTC
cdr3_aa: CASTYRDRGLKSGANVLTF

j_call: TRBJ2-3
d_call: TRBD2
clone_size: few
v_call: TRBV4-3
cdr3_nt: TGCGCCAGCAGCCAAGATACCACGGGGGGGGGTACGCAGTATTTT
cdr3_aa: CASSQDTTGGGTQYF

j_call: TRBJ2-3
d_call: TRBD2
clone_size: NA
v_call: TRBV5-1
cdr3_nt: TGCGCCAGCAGCTCTCGCCCCCACGGGACTAGCGGGGGGGCCGAGAGAGATACGCAGTATTTT
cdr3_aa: CASSSRPHGTSGGAERDTQYF

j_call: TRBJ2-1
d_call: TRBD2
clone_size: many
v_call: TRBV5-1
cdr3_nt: TGCGCCAGCAGCCCTCCACTAGCGGGAGACAATGAGCAGTTCTTC
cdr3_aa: CASSPPLAGDNEQFF

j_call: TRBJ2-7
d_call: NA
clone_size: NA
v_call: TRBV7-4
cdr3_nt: TGTGCCACCCGCCAGGGGCGCAAATACGAGCAGTACTTC
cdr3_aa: CATRQGRKYEQYF

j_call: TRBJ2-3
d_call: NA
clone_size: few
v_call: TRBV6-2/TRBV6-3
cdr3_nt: TGTGCCAGCAGTTACCGGGGGACGCAGTATTTT
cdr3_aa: CASSYRGTQYF

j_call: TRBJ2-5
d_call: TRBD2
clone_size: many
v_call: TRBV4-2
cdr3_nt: TGTGCCAGCAGCCAAGATGGCACTAGCGTAGAGACCCAGTACTTC
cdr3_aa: CASSQDGTSVETQYF

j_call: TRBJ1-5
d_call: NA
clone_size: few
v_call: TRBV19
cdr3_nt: TGTGCCCACTCGGTGGGTTGGAATCAGCCCCAGCATTTT
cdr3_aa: CAHSVGWNQPQHF

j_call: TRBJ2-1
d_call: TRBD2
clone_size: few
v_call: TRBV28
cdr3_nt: TGTGCCAGCAGTTTAGCGACTAGCGGGAGTTGGTCTCCGACGTACAATGAGCAGTTCTTC
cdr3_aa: CASSLATSGSWSPTYNEQFF

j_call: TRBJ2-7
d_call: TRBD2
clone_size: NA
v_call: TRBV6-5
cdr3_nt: TGTGCCAGCAGTTACGCTGCCCCCACTAGCGGGGGTTCCTACGAGCAGTACTTC
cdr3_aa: CASSYAAPTSGGSYEQYF

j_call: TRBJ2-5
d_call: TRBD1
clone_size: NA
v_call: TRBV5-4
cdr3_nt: TGTGCCAGCAGCTACGGGACAGGGGGCAGAGAGACCCAGTACTTC
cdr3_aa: CASSYGTGGRETQYF

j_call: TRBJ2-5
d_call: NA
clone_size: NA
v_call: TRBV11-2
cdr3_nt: TGTGCCAGCAGCTCGCCAGGGCAGGGAGTTTTAGAGACCCAGTACTTC
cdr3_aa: CASSSPGQGVLETQYF

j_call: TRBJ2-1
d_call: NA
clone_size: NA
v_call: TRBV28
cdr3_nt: TGTGCCAGCAGTTTATATCCCGGGGAGCAGTTCTTC
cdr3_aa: CASSLYPGEQFF

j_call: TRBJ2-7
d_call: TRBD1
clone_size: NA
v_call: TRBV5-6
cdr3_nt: TGTGCCAGCAGTGCATGGACAGGATCCTCCTACGAGCAGTACTTC
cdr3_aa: CASSAWTGSSYEQYF

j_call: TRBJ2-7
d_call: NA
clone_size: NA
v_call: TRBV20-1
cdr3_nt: TGCAGTGCCACAGGAGACTACGAGCAGTACTTC
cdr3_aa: CSATGDYEQYF

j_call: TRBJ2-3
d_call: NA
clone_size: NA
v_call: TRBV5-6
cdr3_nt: TGTGCCAGCAGCTCGGACCCTAGCACAGATACGCAGTATTTT
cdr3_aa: CASSSDPSTDTQYF

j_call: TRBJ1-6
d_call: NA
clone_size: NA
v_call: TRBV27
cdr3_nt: TGTGCCAGCAGTTTAACACGGGCTTCACCCCTCCACTTT
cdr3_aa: CASSLTRASPLHF